Below are 19 T cell receptor beta chains sequenced from a single sample in a study of neoadjuvant anti-PD-1 for oral cavity cancer. Time point given: after neoadjuvant nivolumab, at surgical resection. The method was immunoSEQ multiplex PCR; TCRdb's version includes in-frame clones alone and lacks a portion of them. The repertoire holds over 13,000 clones, with roughly 69% as singletons. The specimen comprised PBMCs, sampled after nivolumab (anti-PD-1) treatment. The receptors originated from a person aged 35-79 years with oral cavity squamous cell carcinoma.

The V call is TRBV5-1, the J call TRBJ2-2, with D perhaps TRBD1 (6 bases). V gave up 0 bases and J gave up 1 base, with 7 bases separating them. The CDR3 is 15 amino acids. Germline-derived CDR1 and CDR2 are SGHRS and YFSETQ. The CDR3 sequence is CASSLVGGNTGELFF. CDR3 nucleotides: TGCGCCAGCAGCTTGGTAGGGGGGAACACCGGGGAGCTGTTTTTT.

This clone occurred a few times. The chain links TRBV19 to TRBJ2-7; D may match TRBD1 or TRBD2 (5 bases each). The CDR3 totals 13 residues. V was shortened by 5 bases and J by 5 bases, with 13 bases between the two germline ends. CDR1 is LNHDA, CDR2 SQIVND, per germline (reference sequence). Written as DNA, the CDR3 is TGTGCCAGTAGTCCTACTCGGGGCAACGAGCAGTACTTC. Its translation: CASSPTRGNEQYF.

This clone was picked up one time. The chain couples TRBV5-1 to TRBJ2-2; D assignment may be TRBD1 or TRBD2 (5 bases each). Germline-derived CDR1 and CDR2 are SGHRS and YFSETQ. The CDR3 contains 14 residues. V was pared by 4 bases and J by 1 base, with 8 bases between. CDR3 sequence: CASSPGRNTGELFF. CDR3 sequence (DNA): TGCGCCAGCAGCCCGGGGCGGAACACCGGGGAGCTGTTTTTT. The full variable domain, its missing parts supplied by reference TRBV5-1 and TRBJ2-2, is KAGVTQTPRYLIKTRGQQVTLSCSPISGHRSVSWYQQTPGQGLQFLFEYFSETQRNKGNFPGRFSGRQFSNSRSEMNVSTLELGDSALYLCASSPGRNTGELFFGEGSRLTVL.

For the CDR3, the DNA is TGTGCCTGGGGAGCGGGAGAAGGGTGGACCGGGGAGCTGTTTTTT. This codes for CAWGAGEGWTGELFF. The J gene is TRBJ2-2, the V gene TRBV30; 8 positions agree with TRBD2. Per germline, CDR1 GTSNPN and CDR2 SVGIG (reference sequence). The CDR3 contains 15 residues. Losses at the gene ends were 5 bases for V and 5 bases for J; bases not matched to a gene: 10.

CDR3 amino acids: CASSQGWGSPLHF. The DNA for the CDR3 is TGCGCCAGCAGCCAAGGCTGGGGCTCACCCCTCCACTTT. The rearrangement links TRBV4-1 to TRBJ1-6; possibly TRBD1 for D (5 bases). The germline V gene encodes CDR1 MGHRA and CDR2 YSYEKL. This CDR3 spans 13 amino acids. V lost 1 base and J 10 bases, leaving 8 bases between the germline ends.

The gene calls are TRBV5-8 and TRBJ2-7, with a weak D call TRBD1 (6 bases). The CDR3 consists of 15 residues. Germline CDR1 and CDR2: SGHTS and YDEGEE. V lost 3 bases, J lost 10 bases, and 23 bases lay in between. The CDR3 is CASSYIGAGAGEQYF. The CDR3 nucleotides are TGTGCCAGCAGCTACATTGGGGCAGGGGCAGGAGAACAGTACTTC.

The J gene is TRBJ1-5, the V gene TRBV6-5; TRBD1 is a possible D gene (6 bases). This CDR3 has 15 amino acids. Per germline, CDR1 MNHEY and CDR2 SVGAGI. Trimming pared 2 bases from V and 2 bases from J, leaving 10 bases between. The CDR3 bases are TGTGCCAGCAGTTACCAAAGGACAGGCAATCAGCCCCAGCATTTT. Translating gives CASSYQRTGNQPQHF.

The CDR3 DNA is TGCAGTGCTGGGGACCGCTACGAGCAGTACTTC. Protein product: CSAGDRYEQYF. The chain links TRBV20-1 to TRBJ2-7; D is possibly TRBD1 or TRBD2 (5 bases each). Germline V gene data show CDR1 as DFQATT and CDR2 as SNEGSKA (reference sequence). The CDR3 totals 11 residues. The ends were cut back, 5 bases at V and 3 bases at J, with 8 bases in the middle.

This chain links TRBV5-5 with TRBJ2-4; either TRBD1 or TRBD2 may fit D (5 bases each). V was cut by 4 bases and J by 3 bases, with 20 bases left in between. Germline CDR1 is SGHKS and CDR2 is YYEKEE (reference sequence). The CDR3 has 17 residues. CDR3: CASSILRDALYKNIQYF. In DNA form, the CDR3 reads TGTGCCAGCAGCATACTACGGGACGCACTTTACAAAAACATTCAGTACTTC.

This chain connects TRBV19 to TRBJ1-5; no clear D. Germline V gene sequence: CDR1 LNHDA, CDR2 SQIVND (reference sequence). There are 15 residues in the CDR3. The V gene lost 6 bases and the J gene lost 4 bases, with 16 bases spanning the gap. The CDR3 here is CASRVPGLGNQPQHF. The CDR3 bases are TGTGCCAGTAGAGTCCCCGGGCTCGGGAATCAGCCCCAGCATTTT.

This chain joins TRBV2 and TRBJ2-3; D is tentatively TRBD1 or TRBD2 (7 bases each). Germline-derived CDR1 and CDR2 are SNHLY and FYNNEI. The CDR3 covers 15 residues. Trimming removed 4 bases at V and 2 bases at J, with 13 bases between. The CDR3 nucleotides are TGTGCCAGCAGTGGACAGGGAGGGTTCACAGATACGCAGTATTTT. It yields the protein CASSGQGGFTDTQYF.

V gene TRBV11-3 combines with J gene TRBJ2-2; D perhaps matches TRBD2 (7 bases). In germline, CDR1 is SGHNT, CDR2 YENEEA. Trimming removed 8 bases from V and 12 bases from J, with 19 bases in between. The CDR3 totals 13 residues. The DNA for the CDR3 is TGTGCCAGCGCGGGGGCCGATGGTAACAAGCTGTTTTTT. Protein product: CASAGADGNKLFF. Filled out from reference TRBV11-3 and TRBJ2-2, the complete variable domain reads EAGVVQSPRYKIIEKKQPVAFWCNPISGHNTLYWYLQNLGQGPELLIRYENEEAVDDSQLPKDRFSAERLKGVDSTLKIQPAELGDSAVYLCASAGADGNKLFFGEGSRLTVL.

This chain links TRBV18 with TRBJ2-7; unclear D gene. The V end lost 3 bases, the J end lost 6 bases, and 9 bases lay between the germline ends. This CDR3 is 12 amino acids long. The germline gives CDR1 KGHSH, CDR2 LQKENI. The CDR3 sequence is CASSPGQGEQYF. CDR3 coding DNA: TGTGCCAGCTCACCGGGCCAAGGCGAGCAGTACTTC.

The chain links TRBV21-1 to TRBJ2-3. TRBV21-1 is assigned pseudogene status. There are 17 residues in the CDR3. The chain's CDR3 is CASSPPVGMASTDTQYF. The DNA of the CDR3 is TGTGCCAGCAGCCCCCCCGTTGGAATGGCAAGCACAGATACGCAGTATTTT.

This clone turned up a few times. V usage is TRBV11-2 and J usage is TRBJ2-7; TRBD2 agrees at 9 bases. CDR3 length equals 16 residues. CDR1 SGHAT and CDR2 FQNNGV come from the germline V gene. V lost 0 bases and J lost 0; bases outside the gene matches: 3. CDR3 nucleotides: TGTGCCAGCAGCTTAGATGGGACTAGCCTCTCCTACGAGCAGTACTTC. Protein product: CASSLDGTSLSYEQYF.

V usage is TRBV13 and J usage is TRBJ2-2, with 9 bases fitting TRBD1. From germline, CDR1 is PRHDT and CDR2 FYEKMQ (reference sequence). J gave up 6 bases and V 4 bases, and 6 bases lay outside the gene matches. The CDR3 has 15 amino acids. The CDR3 DNA reads TGTGCCAGCAGCTCGAGAAACAGGGGGCCCGGGGAGCTGTTTTTT. It specifies CASSSRNRGPGELFF.

V and J are TRBV5-1 and TRBJ2-3; D remains ambiguous. This CDR3 has 15 residues. CDR1 is SGHRS, CDR2 YFSETQ, per germline. V lost 3 bases and J lost 0, with 11 bases in between. The DNA for the CDR3 is TGCGCCAGCAGCTCTTCCCCGGCTAGCACAGATACGCAGTATTTT. Protein product: CASSSSPASTDTQYF.

This chain joins TRBV6-5 and TRBJ2-7; the match to TRBD1 covers 8 bases. J gave up 0 bases and V 5 bases, and 3 bases lay outside the gene matches. Looked up from germline, CDR1 is MNHEY and CDR2 is SVGAGI. The length of the CDR3 is 14 residues. The CDR3 DNA is TGTGCCAGCAGTCGGGACAGGAGCTCCTACGAGCAGTACTTC. This gives the protein CASSRDRSSYEQYF.

The rearrangement joins TRBV29-1 to TRBJ1-1, with a weak D call TRBD1 (5 bases). The germline gives CDR1 SQVTM, CDR2 ANQGSEA. The CDR3 length is 12 residues. With 8 bases removed from V and 5 bases from J, the gap between germline ends came to 15 bases. CDR3 loop: CSSWDGGTEAFF. CDR3 coding DNA: TGCAGCTCCTGGGACGGTGGGACTGAAGCTTTCTTT.